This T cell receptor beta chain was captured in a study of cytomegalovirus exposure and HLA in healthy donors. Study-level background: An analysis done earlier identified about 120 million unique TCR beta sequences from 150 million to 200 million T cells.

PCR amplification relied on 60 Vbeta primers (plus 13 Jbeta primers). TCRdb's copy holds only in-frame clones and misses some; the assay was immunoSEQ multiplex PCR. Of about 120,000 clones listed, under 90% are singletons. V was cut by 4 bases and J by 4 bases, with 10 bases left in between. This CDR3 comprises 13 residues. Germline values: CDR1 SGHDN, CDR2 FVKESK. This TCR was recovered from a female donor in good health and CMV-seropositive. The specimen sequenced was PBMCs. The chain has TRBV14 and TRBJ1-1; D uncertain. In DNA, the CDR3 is TGTGCCAGCAGCCCACGTCGGGGCACTGAAGCTTTCTTT. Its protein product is CASSPRRGTEAFF.